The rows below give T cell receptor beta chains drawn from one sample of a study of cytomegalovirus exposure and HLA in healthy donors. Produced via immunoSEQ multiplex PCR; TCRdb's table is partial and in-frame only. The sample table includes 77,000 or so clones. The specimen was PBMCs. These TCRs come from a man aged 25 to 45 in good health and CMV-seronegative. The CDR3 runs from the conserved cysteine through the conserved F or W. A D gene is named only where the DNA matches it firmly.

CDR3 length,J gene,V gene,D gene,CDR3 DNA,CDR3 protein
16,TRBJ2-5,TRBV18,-,TGTGCCAGCTCACCGTTGGCAGGGTCTAGGCAAGAGACCCAGTACTTC,CASSPLAGSRQETQYF
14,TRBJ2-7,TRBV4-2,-,TGTGCCAGCAGCCAAATCAGGGGAAGTTGGGAGCAGTACTTC,CASSQIRGSWEQYF
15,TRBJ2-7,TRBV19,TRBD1,TGTGCCAGTAGTATAGGCGAGGGGGCATCGAACGAGCAGTACTTC,CASSIGEGASNEQYF
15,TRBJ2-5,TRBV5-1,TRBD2,TGCGCCAGCAGCTTTGGGAGACTAGCGGGAGAGACCCAGTACTTC,CASSFGRLAGETQYF
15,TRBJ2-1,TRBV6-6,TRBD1,TGTGCCAGCAGTGGACCCGGGACAGGGGTCAATGAGCAGTTCTTC,CASSGPGTGVNEQFF
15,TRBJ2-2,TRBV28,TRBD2,TGTGCCAGCAGCTTACTAGCGGGAGCAGGCGGGGAGCTGTTTTTT,CASSLLAGAGGELFF
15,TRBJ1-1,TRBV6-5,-,TGTGCCAGCAGTTACACCGGCGGCTTGAACACTGAAGCTTTCTTT,CASSYTGGLNTEAFF
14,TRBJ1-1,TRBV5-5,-,TGTGCCAGCAGCCCGGGGAGGGGGTACACTGAAGCTTTCTTT,CASSPGRGYTEAFF
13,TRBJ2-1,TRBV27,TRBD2,TGTGCCAGCAGTTTGTGGACTAGCGACGAGCAGTTCTTC,CASSLWTSDEQFF
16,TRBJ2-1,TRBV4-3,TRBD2,TGCGCCAGCAGCCGGCGGACTAGCGGGTTCTACAATGAGCAGTTCTTC,CASSRRTSGFYNEQFF
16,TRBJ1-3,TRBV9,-,TGTGCCAGCAGCGTAGAAGGAGCAACCTATGGAAACACCATATATTTT,CASSVEGATYGNTIYF
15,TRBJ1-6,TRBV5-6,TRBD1,TGTGCCAGCAGCTTGGTTGCAGGGGGCCGTTCACCCCTCCACTTT,CASSLVAGGRSPLHF